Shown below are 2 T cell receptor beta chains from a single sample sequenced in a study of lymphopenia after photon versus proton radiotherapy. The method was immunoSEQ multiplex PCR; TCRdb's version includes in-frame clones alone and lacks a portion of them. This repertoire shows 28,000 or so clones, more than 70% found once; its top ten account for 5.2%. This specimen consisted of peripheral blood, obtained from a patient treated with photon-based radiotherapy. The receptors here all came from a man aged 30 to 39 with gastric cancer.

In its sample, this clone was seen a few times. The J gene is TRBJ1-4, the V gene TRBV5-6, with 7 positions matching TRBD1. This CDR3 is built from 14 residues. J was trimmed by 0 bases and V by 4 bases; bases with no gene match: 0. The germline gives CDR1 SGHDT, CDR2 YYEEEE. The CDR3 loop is CASSRGPTNEKLFF. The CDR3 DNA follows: TGTGCCAGCAGCAGGGGGCCAACTAATGAAAAACTGTTTTTT. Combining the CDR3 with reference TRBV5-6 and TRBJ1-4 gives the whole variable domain DAGVTQSPTHLIKTRGQQVTLRCSPKSGHDTVSWYQQALGQGPQFIFQYYEEEERQRGNFPDRFSGHQFPNYSSELNVNALLLGDSALYLCASSRGPTNEKLFFGSGTQLSVL.

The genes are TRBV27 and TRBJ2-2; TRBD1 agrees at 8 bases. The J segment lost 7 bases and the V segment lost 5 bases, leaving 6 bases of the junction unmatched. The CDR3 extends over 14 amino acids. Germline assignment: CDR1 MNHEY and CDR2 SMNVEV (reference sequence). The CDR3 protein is CASSRTGLSGELFF. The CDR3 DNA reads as TGTGCCAGCAGTCGGACAGGGCTCAGCGGGGAGCTGTTTTTT.